This T cell receptor (beta chain) was recorded in a study of blood T cell repertoires in COVID-19. Looking at the study overall: In each case, the material was cDNA or gDNA derived from T cells, B-cell-depleted T cells, or PBMCs.

The table came from immunoSEQ multiplex PCR; TCRdb's copy has only in-frame clones and leaves some out. The sample holds about 360,000 clones, 87% seen once. Germline-derived CDR1 and CDR2 are SGHRS and YFSETQ. CDR3 length equals 14 residues. V gave up 7 bases and J gave up 9 bases, with 20 bases separating them. This clone was detected a few times. Before being deemed recovered, Cohort 3 donors had two negative PCRs, clearance, or symptom resolution. The V call is TRBV5-1, the J call TRBJ2-1, with D maybe TRBD1 (6 bases). The specimen sequenced was PBMCs or T cells enriched from blood (not recorded which). This clonotype originated in a man between 25 and 39 years old who had recovered from COVID-19. CDR3 residues: CASGLVRGYGEQFF. CDR3 nucleotide sequence: TGCGCCAGCGGACTGGTCAGGGGATATGGTGAGCAGTTCTTC.